Detailed here is one T cell receptor beta chain. The antigen is not known. The authors amplified TCR beta CDR3 regions from RNA transcripts. Second-round multiplex PCR followed a first-round RT-PCR using HTBI primers. TCRdb reprocessed the multiplex PCR reads with MiXCR, giving one entry per CDR3 protein. The sample includes 680,000 or so distinct CDR3 sequences, about 20% seen only once; the top ten take around 6.9%. Fresh peripheral blood (roughly 9.7 ml) yielded the PBMCs. This sample was included in a study of Graves' ophthalmopathy and Graves' hyperthyroidism. Study-wide findings and caveats: The model reached approximately 70% sensitivity and roughly 72% specificity for predicting ophthalmopathy progression. A model built from 13 signatures distinguished ophthalmopathy from stable hyperthyroidism with approximately 90% sensitivity and less than 83% specificity.

The CDR3 runs to 16 residues. J was trimmed by 4 bases and V by 6 bases; bases with no gene match: 14. The germline gives CDR1 MNHNS, CDR2 SASEGT. The source material was peripheral blood. The clonotype was recovered from a woman younger than 35 with stable Graves' hyperthyroidism. Some clones in this sample may be carry-over from other donors' samples. This chain links TRBV6-1 with TRBJ1-2; 7 nucleotides agree with TRBD1. The CDR3 nucleotides read TGTGCCAGCAGCCCCCGACAGGGCCGAGGAGGCTATGGCTACACCTTC. Its translation is CASSPRQGRGGYGYTF.